This TCR beta chain emerged from a study of T cell responses to AZD1222 COVID-19 vaccine. Study-level findings and limits: Distributed over spike, vaccine-associated CD4 TCRs predominated at 160-218 and 743-854. Unmutated variant regions reportedly attract nearly half of all spike-specific TCRs.

Some clones are missing from TCRdb's copy, which holds only in-frame ones; the method was immunoSEQ multiplex PCR. Among around 70,000 clones listed, over 60% were seen once. Germline lookup yields CDR1 MNHEY and CDR2 SMNVEV (reference sequence). CDR3 size: 14 residues. Losses at the gene ends were 6 bases for V and 5 bases for J; bases not matched to a gene: 5. This clone was found a few times. Its target is not known. The starting material was peripheral blood, obtained on day 0 of AZD1222 vaccination. The source is an adult in good health. The chain employs TRBV27 and TRBJ1-5; 9 bases are a match to TRBD1. CDR3 in amino acids: CASSRTGADQPQHF. In DNA form, the CDR3 reads TGTGCCAGCAGCCGGACAGGGGCGGATCAGCCCCAGCATTTT.